This T cell receptor (beta chain) was documented in a study of circulating CD8 cells and anti-PD-1 response in melanoma. General study findings and limits: Expanded sorted subsets were checked for tumor reactivity using peptides.

Four subsets defined by PD-1 and/or TIGIT were sorted from live CD3+CD8+TCRalphabeta+ cells. Trimming took 7 bases from V and 6 from J, leaving 21 bases between them. Germline-derived CDR1 and CDR2 are LNHDA and SQIVND (reference sequence). This CDR3 region has 15 residues. This clonotype is medium-sized by share. Its target is not known. Each library started from roughly 16 ng of total RNA using the QIAseq Immune Repertoire TCR panel. One entry per CDR3 protein, called by TCRdb with MiXCR from the reads. The profile shows roughly 500 distinct CDR3 sequences, 9% to 10% of them singletons. The receptor's source is a human donor with melanoma. V gene TRBV19 combines with J gene TRBJ1-1; perhaps TRBD1 as D (5 bases). The input for sequencing was CD8+ T cells from PBMCs, taken at baseline or after one month of anti-PD-1 therapy (not recorded which). In DNA, the CDR3 is TGTGCCAGTAAGGGGTTGTTGGGATCGGCCTCTGAAGCTTTCTTT. Protein: CASKGLLGSASEAFF.